The entry below gives a single T cell receptor (beta chain) sequence along with its context. With 1 base clipped from V and 0 bases from J, the junction kept 4 bases outside the gene matches. Germline V CDR1 and CDR2: SGHRS, YFSETQ. The CDR3 covers 17 residues. This entry comes from a study of OX40 agonist ivuxolimab in advanced cancers. Libraries were prepared by immunoSEQ multiplex PCR; TCRdb keeps only in-frame clonotypes and omits some of them. This table holds some 71,000 clones, 80% to 85% found once. The sample was CD4+ or CD8+ T cells sorted from blood, taken in a trial of the OX40 agonist ivuxolimab. The sequence derives from an adult with an advanced solid tumor such as melanoma, head and neck, liver or kidney cancer. The chain combines TRBV5-1 with TRBJ2-7, with 13 positions matching TRBD2. CDR3 amino acids: CASSLTTSGRPSYEQYF. In DNA form, the CDR3 reads TGCGCCAGCAGCTTGACGACTAGCGGGAGGCCCTCCTACGAGCAGTACTTC.